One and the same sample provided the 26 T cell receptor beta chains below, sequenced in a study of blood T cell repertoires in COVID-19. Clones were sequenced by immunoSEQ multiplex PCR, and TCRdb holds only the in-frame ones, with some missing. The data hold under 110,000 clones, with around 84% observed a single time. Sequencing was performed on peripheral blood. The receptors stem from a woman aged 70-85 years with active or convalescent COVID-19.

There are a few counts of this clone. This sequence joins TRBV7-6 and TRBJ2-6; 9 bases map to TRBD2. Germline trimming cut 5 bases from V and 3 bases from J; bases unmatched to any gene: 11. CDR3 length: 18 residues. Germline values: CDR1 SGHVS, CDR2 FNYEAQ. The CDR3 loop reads CASSLPGGRAVGANVLTF. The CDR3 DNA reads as TGTGCCAGCAGCCTCCCGGGCGGGAGGGCCGTTGGGGCCAACGTCCTGACTTTC.

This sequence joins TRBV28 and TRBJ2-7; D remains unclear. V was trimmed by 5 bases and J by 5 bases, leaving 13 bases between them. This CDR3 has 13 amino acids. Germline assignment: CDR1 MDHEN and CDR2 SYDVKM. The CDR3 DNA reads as TGTGCCAGCAGTCCGGTAGTAGCCCACGAGCAGTACTTC. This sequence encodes CASSPVVAHEQYF.

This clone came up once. CDR3 region: CASSLSAGAKNIQYF. CDR3 sequence (DNA): TGTGCCAGCAGCTTATCGGCAGGAGCCAAAAACATTCAGTACTTC. This chain connects TRBV11-2 to TRBJ2-4, with D hard to call. CDR3 size: 15 residues. Germline V lookup: CDR1 SGHAT, CDR2 FQNNGV. V was shortened by 2 bases and J by 0 bases, with 8 bases between the two germline ends.

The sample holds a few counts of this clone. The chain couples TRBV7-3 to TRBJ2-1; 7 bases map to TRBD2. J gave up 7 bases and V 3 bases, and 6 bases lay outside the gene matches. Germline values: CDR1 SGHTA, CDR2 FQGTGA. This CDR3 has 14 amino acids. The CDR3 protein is CASSFGTTDNEQFF. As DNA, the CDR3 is TGTGCCAGCAGCTTTGGGACTACAGATAATGAGCAGTTCTTC. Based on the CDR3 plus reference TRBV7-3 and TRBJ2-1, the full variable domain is GAGVSQTPSNKVTEKGKYVELRCDPISGHTALYWYRQSLGQGPEFLIYFQGTGAADDSGLPNDRFFAVRPEGSVSTLKIQRTERGDSAVYLCASSFGTTDNEQFFGPGTRLTVL.

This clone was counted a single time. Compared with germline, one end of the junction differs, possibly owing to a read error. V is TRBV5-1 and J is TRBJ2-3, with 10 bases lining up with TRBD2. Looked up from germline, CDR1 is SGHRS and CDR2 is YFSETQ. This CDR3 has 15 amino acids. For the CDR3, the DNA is TGCGCCAGCAGTTATAGCGGGGGGTTGGCAGATATGCAGTATTTT. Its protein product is CASSYSGGLADMQYF.

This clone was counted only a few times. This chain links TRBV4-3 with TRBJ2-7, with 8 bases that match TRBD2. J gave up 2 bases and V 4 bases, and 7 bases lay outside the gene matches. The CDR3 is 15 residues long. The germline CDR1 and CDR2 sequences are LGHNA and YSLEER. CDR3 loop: CASSRQLAAAYEQYF. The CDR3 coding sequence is TGCGCCAGCAGCCGTCAACTAGCGGCAGCCTACGAGCAGTACTTC.

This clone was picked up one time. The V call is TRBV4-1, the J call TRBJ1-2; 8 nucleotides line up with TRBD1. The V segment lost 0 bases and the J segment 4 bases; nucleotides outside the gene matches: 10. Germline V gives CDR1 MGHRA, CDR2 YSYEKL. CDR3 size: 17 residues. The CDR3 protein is CASSQDQGAALGYGYTF. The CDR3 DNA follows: TGCGCCAGCAGCCAAGATCAGGGGGCGGCTCTGGGCTATGGCTACACCTTC.

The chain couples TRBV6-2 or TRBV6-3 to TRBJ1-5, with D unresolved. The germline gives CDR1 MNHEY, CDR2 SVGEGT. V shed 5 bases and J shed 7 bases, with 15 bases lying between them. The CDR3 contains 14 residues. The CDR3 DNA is TGTGCCAGCAGTGGTGGCACCAGAACCCAGCCCCAGCATTTT. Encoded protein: CASSGGTRTQPQHF.

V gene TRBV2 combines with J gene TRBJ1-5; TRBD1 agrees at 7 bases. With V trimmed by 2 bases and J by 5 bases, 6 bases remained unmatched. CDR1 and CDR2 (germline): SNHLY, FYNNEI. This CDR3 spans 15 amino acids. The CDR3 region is CASSEWDSAYQPQHF. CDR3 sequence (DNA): TGTGCCAGCAGTGAATGGGACAGCGCCTATCAGCCCCAGCATTTT.

In DNA, the CDR3 is TGTGCCAGCAGCCAAGGTTATGGACAGGGGGGCGGGGAGCTGTTTTTT. Its translation: CASSQGYGQGGGELFF. The chain couples TRBV4-2 to TRBJ2-2; 10 bases are shared with TRBD1. This CDR3 contains 16 residues. Germline V lookup: CDR1 LGHNA, CDR2 YNFKEQ. Unmatched junction bases numbered 6, after V lost 1 base and J lost 7 bases.

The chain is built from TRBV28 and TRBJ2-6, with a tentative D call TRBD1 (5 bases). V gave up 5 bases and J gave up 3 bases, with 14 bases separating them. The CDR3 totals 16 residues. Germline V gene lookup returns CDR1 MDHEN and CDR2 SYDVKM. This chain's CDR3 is CASSAPGRSGANVLTF. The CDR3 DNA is TGTGCCAGCAGTGCCCCAGGGCGTAGTGGGGCCAACGTCCTGACTTTC.

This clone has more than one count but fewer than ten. For the CDR3, the DNA is TGTGCCATCAGCCAAAACACAGGGGGAAGCACAGATACGCAGTATTTT. Translation gives CAISQNTGGSTDTQYF. This chain connects TRBV10-3 to TRBJ2-3; the match to TRBD1 covers 8 bases. Germline values: CDR1 ENHRY, CDR2 SYGVKD. The V segment lost 6 bases and the J segment 0 bases; nucleotides outside the gene matches: 8. This CDR3 is 16 amino acids long.

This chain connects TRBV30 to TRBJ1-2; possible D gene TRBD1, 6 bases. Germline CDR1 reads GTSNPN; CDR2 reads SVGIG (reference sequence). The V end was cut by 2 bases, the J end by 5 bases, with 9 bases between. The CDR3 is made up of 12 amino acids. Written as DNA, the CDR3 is TGTGCCTGGAGTTCGGACAGTTATGGCTACACCTTC. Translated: CAWSSDSYGYTF.

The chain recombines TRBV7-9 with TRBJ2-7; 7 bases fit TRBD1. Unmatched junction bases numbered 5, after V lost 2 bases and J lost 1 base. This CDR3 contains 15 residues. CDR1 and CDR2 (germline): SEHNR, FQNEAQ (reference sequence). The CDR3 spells CASSLSGGQSYEQYF. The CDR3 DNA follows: TGTGCCAGCAGCTTAAGTGGGGGACAGTCCTACGAGCAGTACTTC.

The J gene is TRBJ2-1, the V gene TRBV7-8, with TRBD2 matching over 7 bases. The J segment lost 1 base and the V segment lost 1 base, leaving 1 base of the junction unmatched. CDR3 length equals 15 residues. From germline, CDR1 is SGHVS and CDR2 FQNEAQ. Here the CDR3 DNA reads TGTGCCAGCAGCTTAGGAGCGGGGTCCTACAATGAGCAGTTCTTC. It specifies CASSLGAGSYNEQFF. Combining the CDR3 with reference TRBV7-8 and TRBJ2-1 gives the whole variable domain GAGVSQSPRYKVAKRGQDVALRCDPISGHVSLFWYQQALGQGPEFLTYFQNEAQLDKSGLPSDRFFAERPEGSVSTLKIQRTQQEDSAVYLCASSLGAGSYNEQFFGPGTRLTVL.

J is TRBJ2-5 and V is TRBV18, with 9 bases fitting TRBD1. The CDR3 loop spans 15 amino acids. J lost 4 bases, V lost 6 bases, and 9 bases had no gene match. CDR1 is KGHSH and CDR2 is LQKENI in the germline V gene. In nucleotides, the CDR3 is TGTGCCAGCTCCCCAAGACAGGGGGGGTCAGAGACCCAGTACTTC. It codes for CASSPRQGGSETQYF.

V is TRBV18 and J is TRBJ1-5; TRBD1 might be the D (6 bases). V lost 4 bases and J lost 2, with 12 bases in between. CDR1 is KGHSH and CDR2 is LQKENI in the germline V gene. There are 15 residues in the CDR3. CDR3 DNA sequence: TGTGCCAGCTCACAAACGGGGGGCGGCAATCAGCCCCAGCATTTT. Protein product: CASSQTGGGNQPQHF.

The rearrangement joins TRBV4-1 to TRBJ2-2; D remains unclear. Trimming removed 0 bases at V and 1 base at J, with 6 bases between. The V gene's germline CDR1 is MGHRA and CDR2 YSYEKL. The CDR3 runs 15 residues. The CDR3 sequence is CASSQELLNTGELFF. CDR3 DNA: TGCGCCAGCAGCCAAGAACTCCTGAACACCGGGGAGCTGTTTTTT.

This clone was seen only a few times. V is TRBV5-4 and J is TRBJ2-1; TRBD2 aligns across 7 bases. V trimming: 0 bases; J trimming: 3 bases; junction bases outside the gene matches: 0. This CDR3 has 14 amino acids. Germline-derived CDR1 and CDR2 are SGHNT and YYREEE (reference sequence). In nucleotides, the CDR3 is TGTGCCAGCAGCTTGGAGCGGGACTACAATGAGCAGTTCTTC. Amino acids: CASSLERDYNEQFF.

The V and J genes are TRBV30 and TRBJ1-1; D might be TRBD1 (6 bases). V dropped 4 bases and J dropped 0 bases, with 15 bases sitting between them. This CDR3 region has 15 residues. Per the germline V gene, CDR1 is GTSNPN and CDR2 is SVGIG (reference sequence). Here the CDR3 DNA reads TGTGCCTGGAAAATCAGGGGACCCATGAACACTGAAGCTTTCTTT. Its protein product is CAWKIRGPMNTEAFF.

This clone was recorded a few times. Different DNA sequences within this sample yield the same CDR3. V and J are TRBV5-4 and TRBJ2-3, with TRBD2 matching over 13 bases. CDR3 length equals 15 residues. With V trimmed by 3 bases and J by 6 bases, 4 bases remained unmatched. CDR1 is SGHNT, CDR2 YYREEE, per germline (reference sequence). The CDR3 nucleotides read TGTGCCAGCAGCTCTACTAGCGGGAGGGCGGATACGCAGTATTTT. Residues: CASSSTSGRADTQYF.

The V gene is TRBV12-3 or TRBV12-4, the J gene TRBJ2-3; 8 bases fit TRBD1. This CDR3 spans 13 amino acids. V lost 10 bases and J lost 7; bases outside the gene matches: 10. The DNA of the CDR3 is TGTGCCATCTCCCAGGGGGCAATAAATACGCAGTATTTT. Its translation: CAISQGAINTQYF.

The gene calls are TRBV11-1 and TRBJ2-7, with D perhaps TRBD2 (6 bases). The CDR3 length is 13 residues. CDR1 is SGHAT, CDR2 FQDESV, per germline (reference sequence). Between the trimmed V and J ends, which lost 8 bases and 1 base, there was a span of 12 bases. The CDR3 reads CASSGVSSYEQYF. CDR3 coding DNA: TGTGCCAGCTCGGGGGTCTCATCCTACGAGCAGTACTTC.

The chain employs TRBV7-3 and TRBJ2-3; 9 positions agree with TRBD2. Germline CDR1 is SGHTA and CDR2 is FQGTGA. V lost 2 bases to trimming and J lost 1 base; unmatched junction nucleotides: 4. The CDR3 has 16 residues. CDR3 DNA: TGTGCCAGCAGCTTATGGGCTAGCGGGGGCACAGATACGCAGTATTTT. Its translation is CASSLWASGGTDTQYF.

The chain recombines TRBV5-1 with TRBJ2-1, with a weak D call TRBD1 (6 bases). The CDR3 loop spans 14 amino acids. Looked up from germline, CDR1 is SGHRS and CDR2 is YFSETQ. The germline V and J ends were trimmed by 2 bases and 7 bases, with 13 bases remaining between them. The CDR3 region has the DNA TGCGCCAGCAGCTTTCGAGGACAGTCAAATGAGCAGTTCTTC. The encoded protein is CASSFRGQSNEQFF.

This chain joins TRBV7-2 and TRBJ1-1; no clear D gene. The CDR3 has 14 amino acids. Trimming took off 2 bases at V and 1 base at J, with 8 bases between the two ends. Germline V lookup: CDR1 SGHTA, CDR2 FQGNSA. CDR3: CASSLIAGNTEAFF. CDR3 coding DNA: TGTGCCAGCAGCTTAATTGCGGGGAACACTGAAGCTTTCTTT.